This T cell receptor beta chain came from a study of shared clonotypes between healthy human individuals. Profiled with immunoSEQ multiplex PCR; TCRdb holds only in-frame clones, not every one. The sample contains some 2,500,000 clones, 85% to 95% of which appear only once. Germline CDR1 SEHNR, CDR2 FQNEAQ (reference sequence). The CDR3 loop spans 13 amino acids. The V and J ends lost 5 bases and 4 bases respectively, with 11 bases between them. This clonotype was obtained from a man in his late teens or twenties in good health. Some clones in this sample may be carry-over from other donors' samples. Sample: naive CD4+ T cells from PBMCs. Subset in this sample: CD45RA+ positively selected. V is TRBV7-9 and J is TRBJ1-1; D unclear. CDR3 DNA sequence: TGTGCCAGCAGCAAAAAATCCACCACTGAAGCTTTCTTT. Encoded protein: CASSKKSTTEAFF.